These 24 T cell receptor beta chains originate from one sample sequenced in a study of response to subunit inactivated influenza vaccine. Using its own MiXCR run on the RT-PCR reads, TCRdb lists one record per CDR3 protein. The repertoire holds more than 150,000 distinct CDR3 sequences, with about 9% as singletons. This material consisted of non-naive T cells sorted from PBMCs, taken on the day of vaccination. The receptors were sampled from a man between 50 and 59 years old who received an inactivated influenza vaccine.

The V gene is TRBV28, the J gene TRBJ1-5, with D hard to call. Trimming stripped 3 bases from V and 9 bases from J, with 9 bases between. This CDR3 region has 12 residues. Germline assignment: CDR1 MDHEN and CDR2 SYDVKM. The CDR3 reads CASSFLQGPQHF. The CDR3 region has the DNA TGTGCCAGCAGTTTTCTTCAAGGGCCCCAGCATTTT. The whole variable domain, filled in from reference TRBV28 and TRBJ1-5, reads DVKVTQSSRYLVKRTGEKVFLECVQDMDHENMFWYRQDPGLGLRLIYFSYDVKMKEKGDIPEGYSVSREKKERFSLILESASTNQTSMYLCASSFLQGPQHFGDGTRLSIL.

Comment on this clonotype: Mismatch with germline at one junction end may stem from a read error. J is TRBJ1-5 and V is TRBV16, with 10 nucleotides matching TRBD1. Germline V gene lookup returns CDR1 KGHSY and CDR2 FQNENV. The CDR3 length is 16 residues. Here the CDR3 DNA reads TGTGCCAGCAGCCCGCGGACAGGGGGGAGCAAACAGCCCCAGCATTTT. Translated: CASSPRTGGSKQPQHF.

This clonotype was seen ten or more times. V and J are TRBV5-1 and TRBJ2-1; 7 bases are shared with TRBD2. The V gene's germline CDR1 is SGHRS and CDR2 YFSETQ. Trimming took 3 bases from V and 7 from J; bases not matched to a gene: 7. This CDR3 has 14 amino acids. CDR3 bases: TGCGCCAGCAGCTCCCGGGGGGAGGGTAATGAGCAGTTCTTC. It codes for CASSSRGEGNEQFF.

The chain employs TRBV7-6 and TRBJ2-3; D is undetermined. CDR1 and CDR2 from the germline V gene are SGHVS and FNYEAQ. Trimming pared 8 bases from V and 3 bases from J, leaving 12 bases between. This CDR3 has 13 residues. The CDR3 loop is CASSSGITDTQYF. The CDR3 DNA reads as TGTGCCAGCTCTAGTGGTATTACAGATACGCAGTATTTT.

This clonotype was observed a few times. The genes are TRBV6-1 and TRBJ2-7; TRBD1 matches at 8 bases. V lost 8 bases to trimming and J lost 7 bases; unmatched junction nucleotides: 13. CDR1 MNHNS and CDR2 SASEGT come from the germline V gene. The CDR3 runs to 14 residues. The CDR3 sequence: CASGLGQASGEQYF. Written as DNA, the CDR3 is TGTGCCAGCGGGCTGGGACAGGCGAGCGGGGAGCAGTACTTC.

This clonotype was recorded a few times. The chain couples TRBV6-2 or TRBV6-3 to TRBJ2-4; D unclear. The CDR3 totals 12 residues. In germline, CDR1 is MNHEY, CDR2 SVGEGT. V lost 2 bases to trimming and J lost 9 bases, with 8 bases between them. The CDR3 loop reads CASSYRSGIQYF. In DNA, the CDR3 is TGTGCCAGCAGTTACAGGTCAGGCATTCAGTACTTC.

V gene TRBV7-9 combines with J gene TRBJ1-2, with D unresolved. The CDR3 contains 14 residues. The V gene's germline CDR1 is SEHNR and CDR2 FQNEAQ (reference sequence). V was trimmed by 2 bases and J by 6 bases, leaving 13 bases between them. The CDR3 sequence: CASSLPPARHGYTF. CDR3 nucleotide sequence: TGTGCCAGCAGCTTACCGCCTGCTCGGCATGGCTACACCTTC.

This clonotype was detected many times. The CDR3 region is CASSLKGSHTGELFF. CDR3 sequence (DNA): TGTGCCAGCAGTTTGAAAGGGTCCCACACCGGGGAGCTGTTTTTT. The rearrangement uses TRBV12-3 or TRBV12-4 and TRBJ2-2; no firm D call. V gave up 3 bases and J gave up 3 bases, with 11 bases separating them. The CDR3 length is 15 residues.

The chain combines TRBV4-1 with TRBJ2-3, with D possibly TRBD2 on 6 matching bases. Germline CDR1 MGHRA, CDR2 YSYEKL. Trimming shortened V by 2 bases and J by 1 base, and 10 bases separated the two germline ends. The CDR3 runs to 15 residues. For the CDR3, the DNA is TGCGCCAGCAGCCAAAGCGGGCACGGCACAGATACGCAGTATTTT. Its translation is CASSQSGHGTDTQYF.

Many counts were recorded for this clonotype. The rearrangement links TRBV20-1 to TRBJ2-5; D is unresolved. Trimming took off 0 bases at V and 1 base at J, with 9 bases between the two ends. Germline values: CDR1 DFQATT, CDR2 SNEGSKA (reference sequence). The CDR3 has 14 amino acids. DNA of the CDR3: TGCAGTGCTAGAGATCTAGGGTTCCAAGAGACCCAGTACTTC. It translates to CSARDLGFQETQYF.

This clonotype was recorded many times. V and J are TRBV28 and TRBJ2-1, with 10 nucleotides matching TRBD1. CDR1 and CDR2 (germline): MDHEN, SYDVKM. The CDR3 spans 16 residues. Trimming took 3 bases from V and 0 from J; bases not matched to a gene: 2. Written as DNA, the CDR3 is TGTGCCAGCAGTTTGGGACAGGGGATCTCCTACAATGAGCAGTTCTTC. Its translation is CASSLGQGISYNEQFF.

This clonotype was picked up many times. V and J are TRBV12-3 or TRBV12-4 and TRBJ1-4; D uncertain. This CDR3 has 13 amino acids. With 0 bases removed from V and 8 bases from J, the gap between germline ends came to 7 bases. The CDR3 protein is CASSLALMEKLFF. CDR3 DNA sequence: TGTGCCAGCAGTTTAGCGCTAATGGAAAAACTGTTTTTT.

This clonotype was found a few times. V usage is TRBV20-1 and J usage is TRBJ2-3; 7 bases match TRBD1. The CDR3 spans 14 residues. The V segment lost 1 base and the J segment 0 bases; nucleotides outside the gene matches: 1. The V gene's germline CDR1 is DFQATT and CDR2 SNEGSKA (reference sequence). The CDR3 region is CSARGTGSTDTQYF. The CDR3 bases are TGCAGTGCTAGAGGGACAGGCAGCACAGATACGCAGTATTTT.

The chain uses TRBV18 and TRBJ2-7, with D tentatively TRBD2 (8 bases). The germline V gene encodes CDR1 KGHSH and CDR2 LQKENI. The CDR3 contains 17 residues. The V end was cut by 3 bases, the J end by 2 bases, with 20 bases between. The CDR3 coding sequence is TGTGCCAGCTCACCCCGCGGGGGGACAGCGATGGCCTACGAGCAGTACTTC. Translating it yields CASSPRGGTAMAYEQYF.

The chain is built from TRBV20-1 and TRBJ1-3; D is possibly TRBD1 (5 bases). V dropped 6 bases and J dropped 0 bases, with 15 bases sitting between them. The CDR3 has 15 amino acids. The germline V gene has CDR1 DFQATT and CDR2 SNEGSKA (reference sequence). DNA for the CDR3: TGCAGTGCCGTAGCGGGGCAGCCCTCTGGAAACACCATATATTTT. Its protein is CSAVAGQPSGNTIYF.

This chain links TRBV11-2 with TRBJ2-7; possibly TRBD2 for D (6 bases). The V end was cut by 0 bases, the J end by 5 bases, with 17 bases between. The germline gives CDR1 SGHAT, CDR2 FQNNGV. This CDR3 is built from 16 residues. The CDR3 DNA reads TGTGCCAGCAGCTTAGATTGGTGGGGGGACCTCGACGAGCAGTACTTC. Encoded protein: CASSLDWWGDLDEQYF.

This clonotype was counted many times. The CDR3 reads CASSEPRTEAFF. CDR3 sequence (DNA): TGTGCCAGCAGTGAACCCCGTACTGAAGCTTTCTTT. The chain couples TRBV6-1 to TRBJ1-1; D call uncertain. The CDR3 length is 12 residues. Per germline, CDR1 MNHNS and CDR2 SASEGT. Trimming pared 2 bases from V and 5 bases from J, leaving 6 bases between.

This clonotype has a count of ten or more. The chain links TRBV29-1 to TRBJ2-7; 7 bases fit TRBD1. The CDR3 totals 14 residues. CDR1 and CDR2 from the germline V gene are SQVTM and ANQGSEA. After removal of 1 base from V and 3 bases from J, the junction contained 6 bases not matched to a gene. CDR3 loop: CSVEGSGQIYEQYF. The CDR3, as DNA: TGCAGCGTTGAAGGATCGGGACAGATCTACGAGCAGTACTTC.

The V call is TRBV6-2 or TRBV6-3, the J call TRBJ2-6; perhaps D is TRBD1 or TRBD2 (5 bases each). This CDR3 has 15 amino acids. Looked up from germline, CDR1 is MNHEY and CDR2 is SVGEGT. Between the trimmed V and J ends, which lost 6 bases and 3 bases, there was a span of 12 bases. CDR3 loop: CASRPQGDGANVLTF. CDR3 DNA: TGTGCCAGCAGGCCCCAGGGAGATGGGGCCAACGTCCTGACTTTC.

This clonotype was seen ten or more times. The chain links TRBV28 to TRBJ2-1, with 13 bases matching TRBD2. J was trimmed by 5 bases and V by 2 bases; bases with no gene match: 3. CDR3 size: 16 residues. Per germline, CDR1 MDHEN and CDR2 SYDVKM. The CDR3 loop is CASSLGGLAGNNEQFF. The CDR3 nucleotides are TGTGCCAGCAGTTTAGGGGGACTAGCGGGGAACAATGAGCAGTTCTTC.

In its sample, this clonotype was seen many times. The rearrangement links TRBV5-1 to TRBJ2-5; no clear D gene. V lost 4 bases and J 1 base, leaving 11 bases between the germline ends. Germline loops: CDR1 SGHRS, CDR2 YFSETQ. The CDR3 is 14 residues long. CDR3 in DNA: TGCGCCAGCAGCGAACGGATGCCCCAAGAGACCCAGTACTTC. It is translated as CASSERMPQETQYF.

This clonotype was seen many times. The chain combines TRBV2 with TRBJ2-3, with 13 bases fitting TRBD2. The CDR3 runs to 15 residues. Germline V gene sequence: CDR1 SNHLY, CDR2 FYNNEI. J lost 5 bases, V lost 3 bases, and 2 bases had no gene match. CDR3 coding DNA: TGTGCCAGCAGTGAGGGACTAGCGGGAAGAGATACGCAGTATTTT. Residues: CASSEGLAGRDTQYF. Full variable domain (outside the CDR3, taken from reference TRBV2 and TRBJ2-3): EPEVTQTPSHQVTQMGQEVILRCVPISNHLYFYWYRQILGQKVEFLVSFYNNEISEKSEIFDDQFSVERPDGSNFTLKIRSTKLEDSAMYFCASSEGLAGRDTQYFGPGTRLTVL.

This clonotype was seen repeatedly, ten times or more. The chain links TRBV6-1 to TRBJ2-3; TRBD1 matches at 10 bases. The V gene end was trimmed by 5 bases and the J gene end by 4 bases; junction bases not matched to a gene: 6. The CDR3 contains 15 residues. Germline lookup yields CDR1 MNHNS and CDR2 SASEGT. CDR3 in DNA: TGTGCCAGCAGTCCGGGACAGGGGCCGTCAGATACGCAGTATTTT. This translates into CASSPGQGPSDTQYF.

This clonotype was counted at least ten times. CDR3 DNA: TGTGCCACCAGCCTTCGGGGTGGGTCAGAGACCCAGTACTTC. As protein: CATSLRGGSETQYF. The chain has TRBV15 and TRBJ2-5; possible D gene TRBD2, 5 bases. The CDR3 loop spans 14 amino acids. CDR1 is LNHNV, CDR2 YYDKDF, per germline (reference sequence). Between the trimmed V and J ends, which lost 5 bases and 4 bases, there was a span of 14 bases.